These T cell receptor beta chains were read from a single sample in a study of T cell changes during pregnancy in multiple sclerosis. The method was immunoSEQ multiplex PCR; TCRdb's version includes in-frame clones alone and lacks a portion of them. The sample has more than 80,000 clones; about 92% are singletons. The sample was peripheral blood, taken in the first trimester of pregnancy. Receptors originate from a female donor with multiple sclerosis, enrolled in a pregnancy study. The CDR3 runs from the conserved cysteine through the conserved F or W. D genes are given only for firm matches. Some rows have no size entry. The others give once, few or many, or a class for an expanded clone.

CDR3: CASSGTGDYEQYF
DNA: TGTGCCAGCAGTGGGACAGGGGACTACGAGCAGTACTTC
J: TRBJ2-7
D: TRBD1
size: NA
V: TRBV9

CDR3: CASSAGGSSYEQYF
DNA: TGTGCCAGTAGTGCAGGGGGGAGCTCCTACGAGCAGTACTTC
J: TRBJ2-7
D: NA
size: NA
V: TRBV19

CDR3: CASSRIGPRDIQYF
DNA: TGCGCCAGCAGCCGAATCGGCCCCAGGGACATTCAGTACTTC
J: TRBJ2-4
D: NA
size: NA
V: TRBV4-1

CDR3: CAISSTDNEKLFF
DNA: TGTGCCATCAGTTCGACAGATAATGAAAAACTGTTTTTT
J: TRBJ1-4
D: NA
size: NA
V: TRBV10-3

CDR3: CASSPGQEQYF
DNA: TGCGCCAGCAGCCCGGGACAGGAACAGTACTTC
J: TRBJ2-7
D: TRBD1
size: NA
V: TRBV5-1

CDR3: CASSITSGGGKGYTF
DNA: TGTGCCAGTAGTATAACAAGCGGAGGAGGGAAAGGCTACACCTTC
J: TRBJ1-2
D: NA
size: NA
V: TRBV19

CDR3: CASSFAGTFDNEQFF
DNA: TGTGCCAGCAGTTTTGCAGGGACATTCGACAATGAGCAGTTCTTC
J: TRBJ2-1
D: NA
size: NA
V: TRBV28

CDR3: CASSRGGLAVLGNEQFF
DNA: TGCGCCAGCAGCCGGGGGGGGCTAGCGGTTTTGGGGAATGAGCAGTTCTTC
J: TRBJ2-1
D: NA
size: NA
V: TRBV4-1

CDR3: CASSPLPFRHGYTF
DNA: TGTGCCAGCAGTCCCCTACCATTCAGGCATGGCTACACCTTC
J: TRBJ1-2
D: NA
size: NA
V: TRBV6-1

CDR3: CAWSVIVSGEQFF
DNA: TGTGCCTGGAGTGTAATAGTGTCAGGGGAGCAGTTCTTC
J: TRBJ2-1
D: NA
size: NA
V: TRBV30

CDR3: CASSQVIGNTIYF
DNA: TGTGCCAGCAGCCAAGTAATCGGAAACACCATATATTTT
J: TRBJ1-3
D: NA
size: NA
V: TRBV4-2

CDR3: CASSQDWEGSNIQYF
DNA: TGCGCCAGCAGCCAAGATTGGGAGGGGTCGAACATTCAGTACTTC
J: TRBJ2-4
D: TRBD2
size: NA
V: TRBV4-3

CDR3: CASSPPIGQGREKLFF
DNA: TGTGCCAGCAGCCCCCCGATTGGACAGGGGCGGGAAAAACTGTTTTTT
J: TRBJ1-4
D: TRBD1
size: NA
V: TRBV7-9

CDR3: CAWDLGGGGGQPQHF
DNA: TGTGCCTGGGATTTAGGAGGGGGCGGTGGTCAGCCCCAGCATTTT
J: TRBJ1-5
D: TRBD1
size: few
V: TRBV30

CDR3: CASSIDGRAGGSYEQYF
DNA: TGTGCCAGTAGTATAGACGGTCGCGCAGGGGGATCCTACGAGCAGTACTTC
J: TRBJ2-7
D: TRBD1
size: NA
V: TRBV19

CDR3: CASSVGASGSNEQFF
DNA: TGTGCCAGCAGCGTTGGGGCTAGCGGGAGCAATGAGCAGTTCTTC
J: TRBJ2-1
D: TRBD2
size: NA
V: TRBV9